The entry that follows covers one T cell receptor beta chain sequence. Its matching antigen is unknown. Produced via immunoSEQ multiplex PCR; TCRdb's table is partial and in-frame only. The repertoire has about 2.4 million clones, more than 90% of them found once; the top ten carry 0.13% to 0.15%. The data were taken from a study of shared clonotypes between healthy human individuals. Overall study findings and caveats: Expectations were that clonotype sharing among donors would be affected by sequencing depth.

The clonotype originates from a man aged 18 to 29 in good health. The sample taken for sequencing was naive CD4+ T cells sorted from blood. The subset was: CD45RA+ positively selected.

The CDR3 here is CASSTLSGASGKTQYF. The CDR3 DNA reads TGTGCCAGCTCGACATTATCAGGGGCCTCTGGGAAGACCCAGTACTTC. The chain joins TRBV18 to TRBJ2-5; the D gene is possibly TRBD1 (6 bases). Germline V gene data show CDR1 as KGHSH and CDR2 as LQKENI. The CDR3 spans 16 residues. V lost 6 bases and J lost 6, with 23 bases in between.